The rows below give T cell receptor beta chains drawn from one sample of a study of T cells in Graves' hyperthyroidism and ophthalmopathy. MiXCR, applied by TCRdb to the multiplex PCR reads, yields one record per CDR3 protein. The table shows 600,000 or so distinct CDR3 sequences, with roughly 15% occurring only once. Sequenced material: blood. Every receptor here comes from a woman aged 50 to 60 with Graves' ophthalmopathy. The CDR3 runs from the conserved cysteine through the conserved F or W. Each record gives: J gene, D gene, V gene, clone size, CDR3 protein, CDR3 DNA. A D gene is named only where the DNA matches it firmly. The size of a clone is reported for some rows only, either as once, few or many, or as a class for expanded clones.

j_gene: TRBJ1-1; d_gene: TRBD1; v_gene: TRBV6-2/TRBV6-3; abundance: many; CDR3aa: CASSPYRGEAEAFF; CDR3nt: TGTGCCAGCAGTCCTTACAGGGGTGAGGCTGAAGCTTTCTTT
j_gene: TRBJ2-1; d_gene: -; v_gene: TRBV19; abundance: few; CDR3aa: CASSKRTVGTPPYNEQFF; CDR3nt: TGTGCCAGTAGTAAGAGGACAGTCGGGACTCCCCCTTACAATGAGCAGTTCTTC
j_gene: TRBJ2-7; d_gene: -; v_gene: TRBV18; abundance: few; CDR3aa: CASSPGSRRYEQYF; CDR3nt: TGTGCCAGCTCACCAGGTTCGAGACGCTACGAGCAGTACTTC
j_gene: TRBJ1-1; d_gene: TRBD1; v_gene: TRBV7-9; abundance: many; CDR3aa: CASSLARTGATRNTEAFF; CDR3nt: TGTGCCAGCAGCTTAGCCAGGACAGGGGCAACTAGGAACACTGAAGCTTTCTTT
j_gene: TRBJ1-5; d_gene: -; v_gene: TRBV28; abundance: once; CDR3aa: CASSLPRADNQPQHF; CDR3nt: TGTGCCAGCAGTTTACCCAGGGCGGACAATCAGCCCCAGCATTTT
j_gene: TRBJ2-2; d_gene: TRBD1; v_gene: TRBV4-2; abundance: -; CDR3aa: CASSQEFGQGIGANTGELFF; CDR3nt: TGTGCCAGCAGCCAAGAATTTGGACAGGGGATTGGGGCGAACACCGGGGAGCTGTTTTTT
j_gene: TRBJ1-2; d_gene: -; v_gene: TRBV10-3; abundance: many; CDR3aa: CAISESFGQQASYGYTF; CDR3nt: TGTGCCATCAGTGAGTCCTTCGGACAGCAAGCTTCCTATGGCTACACCTTC
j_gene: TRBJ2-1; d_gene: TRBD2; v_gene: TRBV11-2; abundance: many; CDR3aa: CASSFHRTSGNEQFF; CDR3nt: TGTGCCAGCAGCTTCCATAGGACTAGCGGGAATGAGCAGTTCTTC
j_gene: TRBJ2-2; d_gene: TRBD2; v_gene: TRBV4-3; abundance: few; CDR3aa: CASSQTWGGLAWIIRADGELFF; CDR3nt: TGCGCCAGCAGCCAAACATGGGGGGGACTAGCTTGGATTATACGAGCGGACGGGGAGCTGTTTTTT
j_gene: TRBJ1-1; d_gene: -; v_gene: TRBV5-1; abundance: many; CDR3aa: CASSFETGSEAFF; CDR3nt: TGCGCCAGCAGCTTTGAGACAGGTTCTGAAGCTTTCTTT
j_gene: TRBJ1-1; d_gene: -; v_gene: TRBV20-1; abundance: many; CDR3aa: CSARELPRDLAFF; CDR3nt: TGCAGTGCTAGAGAGCTCCCGAGGGACTTGGCTTTCTTT
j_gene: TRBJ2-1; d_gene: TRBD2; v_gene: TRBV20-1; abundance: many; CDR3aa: CSARDLRREGYNEQFF; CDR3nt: TGCAGTGCTAGAGATCTAAGGCGGGAGGGGTACAATGAGCAGTTCTTC
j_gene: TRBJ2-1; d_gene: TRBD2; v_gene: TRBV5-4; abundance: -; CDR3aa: CASSTSGRGNNEQFF; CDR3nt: TGTGCCAGCAGCACTAGCGGGAGGGGAAACAATGAGCAGTTCTTC
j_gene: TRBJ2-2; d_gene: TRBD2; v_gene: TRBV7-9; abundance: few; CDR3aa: CASSFGLADLLGNTGELFF; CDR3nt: TGTGCCAGCAGCTTCGGACTAGCGGACCTGCTGGGGAACACCGGGGAGCTGTTTTTT
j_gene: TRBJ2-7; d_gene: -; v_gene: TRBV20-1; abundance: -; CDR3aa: CSARVRGRTSGEQYF; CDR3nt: TGCAGTGCTAGAGTTCGTGGGAGGACGTCAGGGGAGCAGTACTTC
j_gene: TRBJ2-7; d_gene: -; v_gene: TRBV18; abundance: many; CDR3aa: CASSSRGPSYEQYF; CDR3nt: TGTGCCAGCTCATCTAGGGGCCCCTCCTACGAGCAGTACTTC
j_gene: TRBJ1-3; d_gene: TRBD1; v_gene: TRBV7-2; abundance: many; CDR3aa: CASSLDRAGNTIYF; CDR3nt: TGTGCCAGCAGCCTGGACAGGGCTGGAAACACCATATATTTT
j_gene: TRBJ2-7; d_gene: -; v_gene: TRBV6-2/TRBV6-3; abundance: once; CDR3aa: CASTNLRGSYYEQYF; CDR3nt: TGTGCCAGCACTAACTTAAGGGGCTCTTACTACGAGCAGTACTTC
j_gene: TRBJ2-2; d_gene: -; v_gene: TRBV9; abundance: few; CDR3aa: CASSVDVNTGELFF; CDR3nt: TGTGCCAGCAGCGTAGATGTGAACACCGGGGAGCTGTTTTTT
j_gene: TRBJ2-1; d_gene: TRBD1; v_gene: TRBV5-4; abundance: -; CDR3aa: CASSSVGWDRAVNEQFF; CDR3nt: TGTGCCAGCAGCTCCGTAGGCTGGGACAGGGCGGTCAATGAGCAGTTCTTC
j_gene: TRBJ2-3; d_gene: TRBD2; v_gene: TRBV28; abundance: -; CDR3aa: CASRGGLLAGGDADTQYF; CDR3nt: TGTGCCAGCAGAGGCGGGTTACTAGCGGGAGGTGACGCAGATACGCAGTATTTT
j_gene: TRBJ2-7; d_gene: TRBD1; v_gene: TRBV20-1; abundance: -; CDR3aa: CSANQQGDDYEQYF; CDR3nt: TGCAGTGCGAACCAACAGGGGGATGACTACGAGCAGTACTTC
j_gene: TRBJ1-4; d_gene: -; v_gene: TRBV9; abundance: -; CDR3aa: CASSPMDDATNEKLFF; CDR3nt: TGTGCCAGCAGCCCAATGGACGATGCAACTAATGAAAAACTGTTTTTT
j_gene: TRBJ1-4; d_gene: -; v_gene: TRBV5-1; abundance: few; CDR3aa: CASSLVGGAYEKLFF; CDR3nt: TGCGCCAGCAGCTTGGTAGGGGGGGCCTATGAAAAACTGTTTTTT
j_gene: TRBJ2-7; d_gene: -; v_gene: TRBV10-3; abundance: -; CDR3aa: CAISESQGTVYEQYF; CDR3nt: TGTGCCATCAGTGAGTCTCAGGGGACGGTATACGAGCAGTACTTC
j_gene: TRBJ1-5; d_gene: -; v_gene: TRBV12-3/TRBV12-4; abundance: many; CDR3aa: CASTRRGSGNQPQHF; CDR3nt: TGTGCCAGCACTAGGAGGGGTTCGGGCAATCAGCCCCAGCATTTT
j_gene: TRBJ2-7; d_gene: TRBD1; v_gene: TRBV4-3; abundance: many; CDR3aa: CASSQDGTGVYEQYF; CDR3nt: TGCGCCAGCAGCCAAGACGGGACAGGGGTATACGAGCAGTACTTC
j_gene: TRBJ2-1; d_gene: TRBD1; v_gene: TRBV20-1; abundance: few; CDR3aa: CSAPVGQGFRNEQFF; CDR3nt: TGCAGTGCTCCCGTGGGACAGGGTTTTAGGAATGAGCAGTTCTTC
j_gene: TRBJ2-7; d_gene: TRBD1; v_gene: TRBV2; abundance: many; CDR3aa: CASRGGQGYEQYF; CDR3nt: TGTGCCAGCAGGGGGGGACAGGGGTACGAGCAGTACTTC
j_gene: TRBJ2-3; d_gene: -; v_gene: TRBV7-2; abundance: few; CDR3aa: CASSLVLPSGTDTQYF; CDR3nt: TGTGCCAGCAGCTTAGTGTTGCCTAGCGGCACAGATACGCAGTATTTT
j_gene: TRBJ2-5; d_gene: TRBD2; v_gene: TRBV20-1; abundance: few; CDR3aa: CSARLAGGSEYF; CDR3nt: TGCAGTGCTAGACTAGCGGGAGGTTCTGAGTACTTC
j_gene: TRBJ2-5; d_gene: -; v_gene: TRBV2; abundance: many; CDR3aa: CASSENVRSASETQYF; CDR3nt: TGTGCCAGCAGTGAGAACGTGAGATCCGCTTCGGAGACCCAGTACTTC
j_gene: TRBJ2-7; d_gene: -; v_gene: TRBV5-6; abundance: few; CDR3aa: CASSQGWGGPAYEQYF; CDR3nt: TGTGCCAGCAGCCAGGGTTGGGGGGGGCCCGCCTACGAGCAGTACTTC
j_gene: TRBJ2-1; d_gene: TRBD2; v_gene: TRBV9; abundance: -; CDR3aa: CASSVAGGDNEQFF; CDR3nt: TGTGCCAGCAGCGTAGCCGGGGGGGACAATGAGCAGTTCTTC
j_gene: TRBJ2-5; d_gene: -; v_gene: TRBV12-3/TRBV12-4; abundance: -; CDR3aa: CANTTGTYQETHYF; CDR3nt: TGTGCCAACACCACAGGGACATACCAAGAGACCCACTACTTC
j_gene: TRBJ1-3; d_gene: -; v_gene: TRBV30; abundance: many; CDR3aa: CAWTVGLSGNTIYF; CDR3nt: TGTGCCTGGACCGTCGGATTATCTGGAAACACCATATATTTT
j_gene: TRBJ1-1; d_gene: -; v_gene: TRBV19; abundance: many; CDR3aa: CASSERDIFTEAFF; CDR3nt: TGTGCCAGTAGTGAACGGGACATCTTCACTGAAGCTTTCTTT
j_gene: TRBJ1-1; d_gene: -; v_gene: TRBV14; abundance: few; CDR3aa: CASSQEPGTYMNTEAFF; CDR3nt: TGTGCCAGCAGCCAAGAGCCAGGAACTTACATGAACACTGAAGCTTTCTTT
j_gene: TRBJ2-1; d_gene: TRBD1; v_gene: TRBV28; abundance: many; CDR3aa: CASSSETGLNHNEQFF; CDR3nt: TGTGCCAGCAGTTCAGAGACAGGGCTCAACCACAATGAGCAGTTCTTC
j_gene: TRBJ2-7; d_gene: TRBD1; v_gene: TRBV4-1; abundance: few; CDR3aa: CASSQGTGGSSYEQYF; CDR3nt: TGCGCCAGCAGCCAAGGGACAGGGGGCAGTTCCTACGAGCAGTACTTC
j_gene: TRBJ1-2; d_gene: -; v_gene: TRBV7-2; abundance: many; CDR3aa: CASSLGGGASYGYTF; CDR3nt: TGTGCCAGCAGCTTAGGGGGGGGCGCCAGCTATGGCTACACCTTC
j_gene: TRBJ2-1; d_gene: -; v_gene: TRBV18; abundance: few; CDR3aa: CASSPNNNEQFF; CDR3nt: TGTGCCAGCTCACCAAACAACAATGAGCAGTTCTTC
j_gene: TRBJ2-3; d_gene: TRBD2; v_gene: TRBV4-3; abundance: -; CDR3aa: CASSQGSTSGTDTQYF; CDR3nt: TGCGCCAGCAGCCAAGGATCGACTAGCGGAACAGATACGCAGTATTTT
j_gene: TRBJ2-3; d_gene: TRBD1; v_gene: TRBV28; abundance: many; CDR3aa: CASSLVRGLTDTQYF; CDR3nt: TGTGCCAGCAGTTTGGTGAGGGGGCTGACAGATACGCAGTATTTT
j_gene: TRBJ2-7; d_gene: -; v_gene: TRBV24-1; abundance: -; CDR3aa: CATASPGVPYEQYF; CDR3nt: TGTGCCACCGCAAGTCCAGGGGTTCCCTACGAGCAGTACTTC